This is a list of T cell receptor beta chains from one sample in a study of cytomegalovirus exposure and HLA in healthy donors. The data were produced by immunoSEQ multiplex PCR, yet TCRdb's version contains in-frame clones alone and is incomplete. The sample lists some 120,000 clones, about 10% occurring once. Material: PBMCs. The receptors derive from a woman aged 18-29 years in good health and CMV-seropositive. Both conserved end residues are part of each CDR3. D genes are given only for firm matches. The size field is filled for only some rows; it gives once, few, many or a size class.

TRBJ2-5 | NA | TRBV19 | few | TGTGCCAGTAGTAACCGGGCAGGGCAAGAGACCCAGTACTTC | CASSNRAGQETQYF
TRBJ1-2 | NA | TRBV5-4 | NA | TGTGCCAGCAGCTACATGGGTCGGGGGGCGGACTATGGCTACACCTTC | CASSYMGRGADYGYTF
TRBJ2-7 | NA | TRBV28 | NA | TGTGCCAGCAGTAACGAGTTCCGCTACGAGCAGTACTTC | CASSNEFRYEQYF
TRBJ2-3 | TRBD1 | TRBV6-1 | NA | TGTGCCACCACCAGGGGGTTGAGCACAGATACGCAGTATTTT | CATTRGLSTDTQYF
TRBJ2-1 | TRBD2 | TRBV9 | NA | TGTGCCAGCAGCGTAGGGCTAGCGGGAGTTGGGGATGAGCAGTTCTTC | CASSVGLAGVGDEQFF
TRBJ2-2 | TRBD1 | TRBV5-1 | few | TGCGCCAGCAGCCCCCAAGGGACAGGGGCCACCGGGGAGCTGTTTTTT | CASSPQGTGATGELFF
TRBJ1-2 | NA | TRBV6-1 | NA | TGTGCCAGCAGTGACTCTCAGTTTGTTGATGGCTACACCTTC | CASSDSQFVDGYTF
TRBJ2-3 | NA | TRBV2 | NA | TGTGCCAGCAGTGATTTGGACTTCGCTAGCACAGATACGCAGTATTTT | CASSDLDFASTDTQYF
TRBJ2-5 | TRBD1 | TRBV5-1 | few | TGCGCCAGCAGCCCACAAGGCACAGGGGGCCTAAAGACCCAGTACTTC | CASSPQGTGGLKTQYF
TRBJ2-7 | NA | TRBV7-2 | few | TGTGCCAGCAGCCCCGAGGGGGGGTCCGGCTACGAGCAGTACTTC | CASSPEGGSGYEQYF
TRBJ1-2 | NA | TRBV18 | NA | TGTGCCAGCTCACCACTCGCCAGGGGCTACACCTTC | CASSPLARGYTF
TRBJ1-4 | TRBD1 | TRBV6-1 | few | TGTGCCAGCAGTGAAAAAACAGGGGCGGCAGAAAAACTGTTTTTT | CASSEKTGAAEKLFF
TRBJ2-7 | TRBD1 | TRBV6-6 | NA | TGTGCCAGCAGTAGTAGGGACAGGGGAAACGAGCAGTACTTC | CASSSRDRGNEQYF
TRBJ1-4 | TRBD1 | TRBV6-1 | NA | TGTGCCAGCAGTGAGACAGGGGGCCGGGAAAAACTGTTTTTT | CASSETGGREKLFF
TRBJ2-5 | NA | TRBV11-2 | few | TGTGCCAGCAGCTTGGCGGGGAATCAAGAGACCCAGTACTTC | CASSLAGNQETQYF
TRBJ2-2 | NA | TRBV18 | NA | TGTGCCAGCTCACCCAGGGTAGCGAACACCGGGGAGCTGTTTTTT | CASSPRVANTGELFF
TRBJ2-4 | NA | TRBV21-1 | NA | TGTGCCAGCAGCAAATCTCGACTTTGGAACATTCAGTACTTC | CASSKSRLWNIQYF
TRBJ1-4 | NA | TRBV15 | few | TGTGCCACCAGCAGAGATAGGGCGGGAGGGGAAAAACTGTTTTTT | CATSRDRAGGEKLFF
TRBJ2-7 | TRBD2 | TRBV30 | NA | TGTGCCTGGAGTGTAAGGGGTGGGGGGGACGAGCAGTACTTC | CAWSVRGGGDEQYF
TRBJ2-1 | TRBD2 | TRBV19 | NA | TGTGCCAGCGGACTAGCGGCTAATGAGCAGTTCTTC | CASGLAANEQFF
TRBJ1-5 | NA | TRBV11-2 | NA | TGTGCCAGCAGCTCGGAGGGAGCCTTAGAGGACAATCAGCCCCAGCATTTT | CASSSEGALEDNQPQHF
TRBJ2-7 | TRBD2 | TRBV4-1 | few | TGCGCCAGCAGCTTCACTAGCGGAGCCTACGAGCAGTACTTC | CASSFTSGAYEQYF
TRBJ1-4 | TRBD1 | TRBV28 | NA | TGTGCCAGCAGTTTTTCGGTTGGGGACAGTAATGAAAAACTGTTTTTT | CASSFSVGDSNEKLFF
TRBJ1-2 | NA | TRBV7-9 | few | TGTGCCAGCAGCATGGGGGGGGGCGCATCCTATGGCTACACCTTC | CASSMGGGASYGYTF
TRBJ2-3 | TRBD2 | TRBV7-9 | NA | TGTGCCAGCAGCTCCTCGGGGGGAGTAAGAATAGATACGCAGTATTTT | CASSSSGGVRIDTQYF
TRBJ1-1 | NA | TRBV7-9 | few | TGTGCCAGCAGCTTTAGACATGGTGATACTGAAGCTTTCTTT | CASSFRHGDTEAFF